This T cell receptor (beta chain) comes out of a study of T cell changes during pregnancy in multiple sclerosis (dated by TCRdb to about 2019). Background on the whole study: The study examined how the T cell repertoire changed over the course of pregnancy in women with multiple sclerosis.

Library preparation employed the immunoSEQ multiplex PCR assay. This is the immuneACCESS table as TCRdb keeps it, with only in-frame sequences that have V and J called. A part of the clones is gone; compared with another copy, unresolved V genes explain less than half, and the rest is unexplained. In all, the sample holds around 31,000 clones, and roughly 90% of those were seen once. The ten largest clones capture about 0.5% of the sample. On this clone: Its cognate antigen has yet to be identified. Within one base of it there is no much larger clone, and no base qualities were kept.

This receptor was taken from a female donor in good health, enrolled as a control in a pregnancy study. The input for sequencing was CD4+ T cells from peripheral blood mononuclear cells, taken in the third trimester of pregnancy.

The CDR3 is CSVDQGANQPQHF. The nucleotides read TGCAGCGTTGACCAGGGGGCAAACCAGCCCCAGCATTTT. This chain joins TRBV29-1 to TRBJ1-5, with 8 central nucleotides matching TRBD1. Compared with germline, V lacks 3 bases and J lacks 7 bases; bases without a gene match: 5. Including the terminal cysteine and phenylalanine, the CDR3 comprises 13 residues. Only the CDR3 region is kept as DNA, spanning 39 bases read in frame from base 1. The germline V gene sets CDR1 to SQVTM and CDR2 to ANQGSEA.